This T cell receptor beta chain was captured by sequencing in a study of shared clonotypes between healthy human individuals. The CDR3 totals 16 residues. Unmatched junction bases numbered 11, after V lost 6 bases and J lost 4 bases. Germline V gene sequence: CDR1 MNHEY, CDR2 SMNVEV (reference sequence). CD45RO negativity and positive selection for CCR7 defined naive CD8 cells, a population that excluded terminally differentiated effector memory CD45RA+ cells. Using immunoSEQ multiplex PCR, the repertoire was profiled, and TCRdb retains in-frame clones only, with some absent. The data hold about 800,000 clones, with about 96% observed a single time.

The chain is built from TRBV27 and TRBJ2-2; 7 nucleotides match TRBD1. Sequencing was done on a sample of naive CD8+ T cells sorted from blood. The receptor was isolated from a man aged 25-45 years in good health. In DNA, the CDR3 is TGTGCCAGCAGGCTGTGGGCAGGGGGTTCCACCGGGGAGCTGTTTTTT. This encodes CASRLWAGGSTGELFF.